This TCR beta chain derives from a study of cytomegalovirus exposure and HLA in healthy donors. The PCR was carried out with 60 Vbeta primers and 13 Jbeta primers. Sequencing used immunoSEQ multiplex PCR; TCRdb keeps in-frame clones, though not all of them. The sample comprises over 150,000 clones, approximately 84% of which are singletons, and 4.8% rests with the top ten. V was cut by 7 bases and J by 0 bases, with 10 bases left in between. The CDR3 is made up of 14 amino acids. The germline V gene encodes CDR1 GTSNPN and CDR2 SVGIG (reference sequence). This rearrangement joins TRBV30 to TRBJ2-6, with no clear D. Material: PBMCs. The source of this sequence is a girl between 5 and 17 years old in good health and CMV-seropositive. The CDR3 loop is CALTILSGANVLTF. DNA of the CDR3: TGTGCCTTGACAATTCTCTCTGGGGCCAACGTCCTGACTTTC. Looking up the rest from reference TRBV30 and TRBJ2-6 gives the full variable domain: SQTIHQWPATLVQPVGSPLSLECTVEGTSNPNLYWYRQAAGRGLQLLFYSVGIGQISSEVPQNLSASRPQDRQFILSSKKLLLSDSGFYLCALTILSGANVLTFGAGSRLTVL.